This TCR beta chain was recorded in a study of PD-1 and CTLA-4 blockade in melanoma. CDR1 MNHEY and CDR2 SMNVEV come from the germline V gene (reference sequence). The CDR3 totals 15 residues. V shed 4 bases and J shed 1 base, with 13 bases lying between them. Profiled with immunoSEQ multiplex PCR; TCRdb holds only in-frame clones, not every one. The repertoire holds tens of thousands of clones, with 70% to 90% as singletons. Sequenced material: CD8+ T cells from peripheral blood, taken before anti-PD-1 treatment. The TCR was taken from a human donor with melanoma. V is TRBV27 and J is TRBJ1-1, with D uncertain. The DNA of the CDR3 is TGTGCCAGCAGTTCGTGGCGGCATGCGAACACTGAAGCTTTCTTT. This encodes CASSSWRHANTEAFF.